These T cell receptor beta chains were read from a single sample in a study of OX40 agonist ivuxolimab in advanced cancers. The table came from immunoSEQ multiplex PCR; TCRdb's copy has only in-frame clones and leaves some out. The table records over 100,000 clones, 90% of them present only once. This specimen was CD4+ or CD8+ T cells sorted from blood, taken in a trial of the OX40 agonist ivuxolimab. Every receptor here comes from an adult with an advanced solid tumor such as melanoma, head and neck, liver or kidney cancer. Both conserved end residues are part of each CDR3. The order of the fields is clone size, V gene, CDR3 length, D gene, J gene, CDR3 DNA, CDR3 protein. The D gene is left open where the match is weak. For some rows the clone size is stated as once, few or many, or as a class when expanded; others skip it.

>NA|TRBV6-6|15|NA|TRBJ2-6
TGTGCCAGCAGTTACCGGACAGCTGGGGCCAACGTCCTGACTTTC
CASSYRTAGANVLTF
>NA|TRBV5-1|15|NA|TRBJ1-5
TGCGCCAGCAGCTTGGTTGGTTCGCCGGGTCAGCCCCAGCATTTT
CASSLVGSPGQPQHF
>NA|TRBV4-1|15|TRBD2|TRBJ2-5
TGCGCCAGCAGCCAAGCGCCTAGCGGCCAAGAGACCCAGTACTTC
CASSQAPSGQETQYF
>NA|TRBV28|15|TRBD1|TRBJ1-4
TGTGCCAGCAGTTTACCGGGGACAGGGGGCGAAAAACTGTTTTTT
CASSLPGTGGEKLFF
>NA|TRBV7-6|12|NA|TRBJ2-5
TGTTCCAGCAGCTTGGACCAAGAGACCCAGTACTTC
CSSSLDQETQYF
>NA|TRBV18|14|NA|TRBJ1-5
TGTGCCAGCTCACCATATGCAGGTATGCAGCCCCAGCATTTT
CASSPYAGMQPQHF
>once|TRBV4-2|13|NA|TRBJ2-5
TGTGCCAGCAGTCCCGACAGCCAAGAGACCCAGTACTTC
CASSPDSQETQYF
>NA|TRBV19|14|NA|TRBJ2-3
TGTGCCAGTAGTATTGGAATAGCGGAGGATACGCAGTATTTT
CASSIGIAEDTQYF
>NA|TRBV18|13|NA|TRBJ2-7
TGTGCCAGCTCACCAGGGACCTCCTACGAGCAGTACTTC
CASSPGTSYEQYF
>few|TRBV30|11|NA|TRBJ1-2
TGTGCCTGGAGAGGGTTCTCTGGCTACACCTTC
CAWRGFSGYTF
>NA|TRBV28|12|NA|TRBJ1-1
TGTGCCAGCGGAGGGGGTCTCACTGAAGCTTTCTTT
CASGGGLTEAFF
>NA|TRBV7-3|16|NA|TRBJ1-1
TGTGCCAGCAGCTTAAATTCAGGGCCTCTTGGAACTGAAGCTTTCTTT
CASSLNSGPLGTEAFF
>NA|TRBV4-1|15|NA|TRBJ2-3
TGCGCCAGCAGCCAAGAAAAGACTCGCACAGATACGCAGTATTTT
CASSQEKTRTDTQYF
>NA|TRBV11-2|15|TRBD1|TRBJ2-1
TGTGCCAGCAGCGCGGGACAGGGAATTGGCAATGAGCAGTTCTTC
CASSAGQGIGNEQFF
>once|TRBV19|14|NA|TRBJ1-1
TGTGCCAGTAGTATTAAGGGGGTGAACACTGAAGCTTTCTTT
CASSIKGVNTEAFF
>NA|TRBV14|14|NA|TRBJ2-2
TGTGCCAGCAGCCCTCTGACTAGTACCGGGGAGCTGTTTTTT
CASSPLTSTGELFF
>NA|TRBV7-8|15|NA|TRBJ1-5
TGTGCCAGCAGCTCCGGGGGCATAGGCAATCAGCCCCAGCATTTT
CASSSGGIGNQPQHF
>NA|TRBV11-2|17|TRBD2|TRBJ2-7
TGTGCCAGCAGCTTAGGGGGGACTAGCGGGAGAAGCTACGAGCAGTACTTC
CASSLGGTSGRSYEQYF
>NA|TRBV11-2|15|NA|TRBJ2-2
TGTGCCAGCAGCGCCGGAGGGGGGAACACCGGGGAGCTGTTTTTT
CASSAGGGNTGELFF
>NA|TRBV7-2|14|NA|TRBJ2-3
TGTGCCAGCAGCTTAATCTGGGACACAGATACGCAGTATTTT
CASSLIWDTDTQYF
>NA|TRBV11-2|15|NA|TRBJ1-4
TGTGCCAGCAGCTTAGCCGGGACAACTAATGAAAAACTGTTTTTT
CASSLAGTTNEKLFF
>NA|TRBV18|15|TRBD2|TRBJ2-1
TGTGCCAGCTCACCGGCTAGCGGGAGTAGGGATGAGCAGTTCTTC
CASSPASGSRDEQFF